Below, 13 T cell receptor beta chains from the same sample are listed, as sequenced in a study of shared clonotypes between healthy human individuals. Sequencing was performed with immunoSEQ multiplex PCR; in TCRdb, only in-frame clones are kept and a portion is missing. This repertoire shows some 480,000 clones, 79% found once; its top ten account for 12%. Sequencing input: PBMCs. Receptors were obtained from a woman between 40 and 50 years old in good health. Some clones in this sample may be carry-over from other donors' samples.

This rearrangement joins TRBV28 to TRBJ1-2; TRBD1 matches 11 bases. CDR3 length: 15 residues. V shed 4 bases and J 8 bases; nucleotides not matched to a gene: 9. Germline V gene sequence: CDR1 MDHEN, CDR2 SYDVKM. CDR3 DNA sequence: TGTGCCAGCAGTTCCTCCGGACAGGGGGCGGGCGGCTACACCTTC. Amino acids: CASSSSGQGAGGYTF.

This clone was counted once. The sample holds other DNA sequences that translate to the same CDR3. The chain carries TRBV2 and TRBJ2-7; the match to TRBD2 covers 8 bases. The CDR3 spans 14 residues. Germline V gene lookup returns CDR1 SNHLY and CDR2 FYNNEI. Trimming took 5 bases from V and 0 from J; bases not matched to a gene: 3. CDR3 in DNA: TGTGCCAGCAGTCCCGGGACTAGCTCCTACGAGCAGTACTTC. It encodes CASSPGTSSYEQYF.

In this sample, this clone turned up once. The rearrangement links TRBV29-1 to TRBJ2-5, with D maybe TRBD2 (5 bases). V was shortened by 3 bases and J by 2 bases, with 13 bases between the two germline ends. Looked up from germline, CDR1 is SQVTM and CDR2 is ANQGSEA. The CDR3 length is 14 residues. The CDR3 nucleotides read TGCAGCGTTGAGGTCCGGGCGGGTCAAGAGACCCAGTACTTC. Amino acids: CSVEVRAGQETQYF. Full variable domain (missing parts from reference TRBV29-1 and TRBJ2-5): SAVISQKPSRDICQRGTSLTIQCQVDSQVTMMFWYRQQPGQSLTLIATANQGSEATYESGFVIDKFPISRPNLTFSTLTVSNMSPEDSSIYLCSVEVRAGQETQYFGPGTRLLVL.

V and J are TRBV5-6 and TRBJ2-5; TRBD2 matches at 9 bases. J gave up 5 bases and V 2 bases, and 10 bases lay outside the gene matches. CDR3 length: 16 residues. Germline CDR1 reads SGHDT; CDR2 reads YYEEEE. The CDR3 DNA reads as TGTGCCAGCAGCTTTAGCGGGAGCTGGATTGGGGAGACCCAGTACTTC. Translation: CASSFSGSWIGETQYF.

This clone was detected many times. J is TRBJ2-2 and V is TRBV7-3; no clear D gene. The length of the CDR3 is 14 residues. V gave up 1 base and J gave up 3 bases, with 6 bases separating them. Germline V lookup: CDR1 SGHTA, CDR2 FQGTGA. CDR3 in DNA: TGTGCCAGCAGCTTAAGCCCCGACACCGGGGAGCTGTTTTTT. Its translation is CASSLSPDTGELFF.

The rearrangement uses TRBV7-9 and TRBJ2-5, with 8 bases lining up with TRBD1. Germline CDR1 and CDR2: SEHNR and FQNEAQ (reference sequence). CDR3 size: 14 residues. V shed 5 bases and J 5 bases; nucleotides not matched to a gene: 7. CDR3 residues: CASSPGTGLETQYF. The CDR3 nucleotides are TGTGCCAGCAGCCCCGGGACAGGACTGGAGACCCAGTACTTC.

This clone was counted only a few times. The genes are TRBV2 and TRBJ2-3; 9 positions match TRBD1. Per germline, CDR1 SNHLY and CDR2 FYNNEI. The length of the CDR3 is 15 residues. V trimming: 6 bases; J trimming: 3 bases; junction bases outside the gene matches: 7. The CDR3 is CASRSTGGSTDTQYF. In nucleotides, the CDR3 is TGTGCCAGCAGATCAACAGGGGGCTCTACAGATACGCAGTATTTT.

The chain recombines TRBV7-3 with TRBJ2-3; D unresolved. With 2 bases removed from V and 0 bases from J, the gap between germline ends came to 27 bases. Germline assignment: CDR1 SGHTA and CDR2 FQGTGA. CDR3 length: 21 residues. CDR3: CASSLGPPGLFGVYSTDTQYF. CDR3 DNA sequence: TGTGCCAGCAGCTTAGGCCCCCCTGGGCTATTCGGCGTGTATAGCACAGATACGCAGTATTTT.

The gene calls are TRBV28 and TRBJ2-7, with D unclear. Germline CDR1 and CDR2: MDHEN and SYDVKM. The V gene lost 5 bases and the J gene lost 2 bases, with 10 bases spanning the gap. This CDR3 has 13 residues. The CDR3 protein is CASSPPATYEQYF. CDR3 coding DNA: TGTGCCAGCAGTCCGCCCGCCACCTACGAGCAGTACTTC. Complete variable domain (other parts from reference TRBV28 and TRBJ2-7): DVKVTQSSRYLVKRTGEKVFLECVQDMDHENMFWYRQDPGLGLRLIYFSYDVKMKEKGDIPEGYSVSREKKERFSLILESASTNQTSMYLCASSPPATYEQYFGPGTRLTVT.

This clone was counted only a few times. This chain connects TRBV7-9 to TRBJ2-1; D call uncertain. Germline CDR1 and CDR2: SEHNR and FQNEAQ (reference sequence). Trimming took off 5 bases at V and 8 bases at J, with 7 bases between the two ends. The CDR3 consists of 11 residues. The CDR3: CASSTLHEQFF. The CDR3, as DNA: TGTGCCAGCAGCACCTTGCATGAGCAGTTCTTC.

The chain combines TRBV7-2 with TRBJ1-4; the match to TRBD1 covers 7 bases. The CDR3 loop spans 16 amino acids. From germline, CDR1 is SGHTA and CDR2 FQGNSA. V was pared by 3 bases and J by 4 bases, with 8 bases of the junction left unmatched. The CDR3 sequence: CASSLGRDRYNEKLFF. CDR3 nucleotide sequence: TGTGCCAGCAGCTTGGGACGGGACAGATATAATGAAAAACTGTTTTTT.

The chain recombines TRBV28 with TRBJ2-5, with TRBD1 as a possible D gene (5 bases). Trimming took off 6 bases at V and 5 bases at J, with 16 bases between the two ends. Per germline, CDR1 MDHEN and CDR2 SYDVKM. This CDR3 has 14 residues. In DNA, the CDR3 is TGTGCCAGCAGCCGTGCTGGGGCAGGGGAGACCCAGTACTTC. It is translated as CASSRAGAGETQYF.

The CDR3 is CASSLGAGGHYGYTF. The CDR3 nucleotides read TGTGCCAGCAGTCTGGGGGCAGGTGGTCACTATGGCTACACCTTC. The chain links TRBV2 to TRBJ1-2, with D possibly TRBD1 on 6 matching bases. V gave up 5 bases and J gave up 3 bases, with 16 bases separating them. The CDR3 runs to 15 residues. The germline CDR1 and CDR2 sequences are SNHLY and FYNNEI.